The 25 T cell receptor beta chains given below trace back to one sample, sequenced in a study of cytomegalovirus exposure and HLA in healthy donors. PCR employed 60 Vbeta and 13 Jbeta primers. Repertoires were generated with immunoSEQ multiplex PCR, while TCRdb's copy carries only in-frame clones and drops some. The repertoire holds roughly 110,000 clones, 60% to 80% seen once, with 2% to 2.5% in the top ten. Sequencing was carried out using PBMCs. The receptors come from a human donor in good health.

The CDR3 protein is CASSSRGTGSETQYF. Written as DNA, the CDR3 is TGTGCCAGCAGCTCCCGCGGGACAGGGTCAGAGACCCAGTACTTC. The chain carries TRBV7-2 and TRBJ2-5; 9 nucleotides line up with TRBD1. V lost 4 bases, J lost 4 bases, and 7 bases stayed unmatched. CDR3 length: 15 amino acids. The V gene's germline CDR1 is SGHTA and CDR2 FQGNSA.

CDR3 DNA sequence: TGTGCCAGCAGTCTTTCCCTTTCCTACGAGCAGTACTTC. Translated, it gives CASSLSLSYEQYF. J is TRBJ2-7 and V is TRBV6-5; D is unresolved. The CDR3 length is 13 residues. V was shortened by 5 bases and J by 1 base, with 9 bases between the two germline ends. CDR1 MNHEY and CDR2 SVGAGI come from the germline V gene.

This clone was recorded a few times. CDR3 sequence: CASSYSPGIPQETQYF. CDR3 nucleotide sequence: TGTGCCAGCAGTTACTCCCCAGGAATCCCCCAAGAGACCCAGTACTTC. The rearrangement links TRBV6-5 to TRBJ2-5; D remains ambiguous. Germline assignment: CDR1 MNHEY and CDR2 SVGAGI. This CDR3 contains 16 residues. The V and J ends lost 0 bases and 1 base respectively, with 12 bases between them.

This clone came up a few times. For the CDR3, the DNA is TGTGCCAGCTCACCGGAGGGTGCTGAAGCTTTCTTT. Protein sequence: CASSPEGAEAFF. This chain connects TRBV18 to TRBJ1-1; D is undetermined. Trimming shortened V by 3 bases and J by 6 bases, and 8 bases separated the two germline ends. The CDR3 contains 12 residues. CDR1 and CDR2 from the germline V gene are KGHSH and LQKENI.

The chain has TRBV7-9 and TRBJ2-5; the match to TRBD2 covers 9 bases. CDR3 size: 15 residues. CDR1 and CDR2 (germline): SEHNR, FQNEAQ (reference sequence). Losses at the gene ends were 4 bases for V and 0 bases for J; bases not matched to a gene: 3. The DNA for the CDR3 is TGTGCCAGCAGCTCACTAGCGGGCGACCAAGAGACCCAGTACTTC. It translates to CASSSLAGDQETQYF.

The chain couples TRBV28 to TRBJ1-1, with TRBD1 matching 7 bases. Germline V gene data show CDR1 as MDHEN and CDR2 as SYDVKM. The CDR3 spans 12 residues. V shed 6 bases, J shed 12 bases, and the junction held 10 bases outside the gene matches. The CDR3 loop reads CASRPDRRATFF. The DNA of the CDR3 is TGTGCCAGCAGACCGGACAGGCGGGCTACTTTCTTT.

The chain has TRBV7-9 and TRBJ2-3, with D unclear. V shed 0 bases and J shed 2 bases, with 12 bases lying between them. The CDR3 is 16 amino acids. The V gene's germline CDR1 is SEHNR and CDR2 FQNEAQ (reference sequence). The DNA of the CDR3 is TGTGCCAGCAGCTTAGCAGTAACCCCTAACACAGATACGCAGTATTTT. It encodes CASSLAVTPNTDTQYF.

The V gene is TRBV5-1, the J gene TRBJ2-6; TRBD2 agrees at 15 bases. The V gene's germline CDR1 is SGHRS and CDR2 YFSETQ. The ends lost 3 bases at V and 0 bases at J; junction bases unmatched: 4. This CDR3 contains 19 residues. CDR3 in DNA: TGCGCCAGCAGCTCGGGACTAGCGGGAGGCCTCTCTGGGGCCAACGTCCTGACTTTC. It specifies CASSSGLAGGLSGANVLTF.

This clone was recorded a few times. The rearrangement joins TRBV30 to TRBJ2-7; perhaps TRBD2 as D (6 bases). Trimming stripped 5 bases from V and 4 bases from J, with 6 bases between. This CDR3 spans 10 amino acids. Germline lookup yields CDR1 GTSNPN and CDR2 SVGIG (reference sequence). The CDR3 bases are TGTGCCTGGGGGGGGTACGAGCAGTACTTC. Protein product: CAWGGYEQYF.

The table lists this clone with a few counts. This chain links TRBV5-1 with TRBJ2-5; 9 positions match TRBD1. The CDR3 is 14 residues long. The germline V gene encodes CDR1 SGHRS and CDR2 YFSETQ. V was pared by 4 bases and J by 7 bases, with 8 bases of the junction left unmatched. The CDR3 is CASSPRDREGTQYF. In nucleotides, the CDR3 is TGCGCCAGCAGCCCCCGGGACAGGGAGGGGACCCAGTACTTC.

The chain recombines TRBV7-2 with TRBJ2-1; tentatively, D is TRBD1 (6 bases). The V and J ends lost 5 bases and 0 bases respectively, with 11 bases between them. This CDR3 contains 15 residues. Per germline, CDR1 SGHTA and CDR2 FQGNSA. The CDR3 bases are TGTGCCAGCAGCCCCCAGGGACACTCCTACAATGAGCAGTTCTTC. As protein: CASSPQGHSYNEQFF.

This clone was detected once. The chain carries TRBV27 and TRBJ2-6; D is uncertain. This CDR3 is 15 amino acids long. Looked up from germline, CDR1 is MNHEY and CDR2 is SMNVEV (reference sequence). Trimming pared 5 bases from V and 0 bases from J, leaving 8 bases between. CDR3 protein: CASSRHNSGANVLTF. CDR3 nucleotide sequence: TGTGCCAGCAGTCGACACAACTCTGGGGCCAACGTCCTGACTTTC.

The rearrangement links TRBV15 to TRBJ2-2; perhaps TRBD2 as D (6 bases). Trimming removed 1 base at V and 4 bases at J, with 10 bases between. From germline, CDR1 is LNHNV and CDR2 YYDKDF (reference sequence). This CDR3 has 15 residues. The CDR3 spells CATSRVAGPTGELFF. For the CDR3, the DNA is TGTGCCACCAGCAGAGTGGCGGGGCCCACCGGGGAGCTGTTTTTT.

This clone was detected a few times. This chain links TRBV5-6 with TRBJ1-2; the D gene is possibly TRBD1 (6 bases). The ends were cut back, 2 bases at V and 1 base at J, with 9 bases in the middle. CDR1 and CDR2 from the germline V gene are SGHDT and YYEEEE. CDR3 length: 14 amino acids. This CDR3 reads CASSLQQGNYGYTF. CDR3 nucleotide sequence: TGTGCCAGCAGCTTACAACAGGGTAACTATGGCTACACCTTC.

The chain links TRBV30 to TRBJ1-5; D is unclear. This CDR3 spans 13 amino acids. Germline CDR1 is GTSNPN and CDR2 is SVGIG (reference sequence). V lost 8 bases to trimming and J lost 4 bases, with 15 bases between them. The CDR3, as DNA: TGTGCCGCCGAAGAAGGAGTTAATCAGCCCCAGCATTTT. This translates into CAAEEGVNQPQHF.

The chain couples TRBV28 to TRBJ1-1, with TRBD1 matching 9 bases. V lost 5 bases to trimming and J lost 4 bases; unmatched junction nucleotides: 11. The CDR3 contains 16 residues. From germline, CDR1 is MDHEN and CDR2 SYDVKM. CDR3 in amino acids: CASSRTGGALGTEAFF. CDR3 sequence (DNA): TGTGCCAGCAGTCGAACAGGGGGCGCTTTGGGCACTGAAGCTTTCTTT.

Only one count was recorded for this clone. V and J are TRBV4-2 and TRBJ2-1, with D maybe TRBD1 (6 bases). The CDR3 spans 19 residues. Per germline, CDR1 LGHNA and CDR2 YNFKEQ. The V and J ends lost 0 bases and 3 bases respectively, with 21 bases between them. CDR3 loop: CASSQDRRYRDTVYNEQFF. The CDR3 DNA reads TGTGCCAGCAGCCAAGATAGACGATATCGGGACACCGTCTACAATGAGCAGTTCTTC.

V usage is TRBV6-1 and J usage is TRBJ2-7; TRBD1 aligns across 9 bases. V dropped 7 bases and J dropped 4; count of bases not matched to a gene: 11. The germline V gene has CDR1 MNHNS and CDR2 SASEGT. The CDR3 is made up of 15 amino acids. The CDR3 here is CASTAAGTGRYEQYF. The CDR3 nucleotides are TGTGCCAGCACGGCCGCCGGGACAGGGCGGTACGAGCAGTACTTC.

The rearrangement joins TRBV29-1 to TRBJ1-5; D perhaps matches TRBD1 (6 bases). The CDR3 sequence is 13 residues long. CDR1 is SQVTM and CDR2 is ANQGSEA in the germline V gene. Between the trimmed V and J ends, which lost 4 bases and 3 bases, there was a span of 10 bases. Here the CDR3 reads CSVGTVNNQPQHF. The CDR3 DNA reads as TGCAGCGTTGGGACAGTTAACAATCAGCCCCAGCATTTT.

This clone has only one observation. V is TRBV7-9 and J is TRBJ1-4; D is possibly TRBD1 (6 bases). V lost 1 base and J lost 5, with 14 bases in between. The CDR3 is 16 amino acids. The V gene's germline CDR1 is SEHNR and CDR2 FQNEAQ (reference sequence). DNA of the CDR3: TGTGCCAGCAGCTTAGACTGGGGGCAGGGAAATGAAAAACTGTTTTTT. Translating it yields CASSLDWGQGNEKLFF.

J is TRBJ1-1 and V is TRBV6-1; 7 bases match TRBD1. This CDR3 comprises 14 residues. V shed 3 bases and J 0 bases; nucleotides not matched to a gene: 1. Germline V gene data show CDR1 as MNHNS and CDR2 as SASEGT. Here the CDR3 DNA reads TGTGCCAGCAGTGAGGGACAGTTGAACACTGAAGCTTTCTTT. This sequence encodes CASSEGQLNTEAFF.

A single count supports this clone. The chain is built from TRBV29-1 and TRBJ2-7; tentatively, D is TRBD1 (6 bases). The length of the CDR3 is 14 residues. Trimming removed 5 bases at V and 2 bases at J, with 16 bases between. Germline CDR1 reads SQVTM; CDR2 reads ANQGSEA. The CDR3 coding sequence is TGCAGCGTTAAGGTTACAGGGAGCGCCTACGAGCAGTACTTC. Translation: CSVKVTGSAYEQYF.

This clone was observed a few times. The chain carries TRBV6-6 and TRBJ2-2; TRBD1 matches at 7 bases. With 6 bases clipped from V and 6 bases from J, the junction kept 7 bases outside the gene matches. Germline V CDR1 and CDR2: MNHNY, SVGAGI (reference sequence). The CDR3 is 14 amino acids. The CDR3 here is CASRMTGSAGELFF. Written as DNA, the CDR3 is TGTGCCAGCAGGATGACAGGGTCGGCCGGGGAGCTGTTTTTT.

The chain has TRBV28 and TRBJ1-1, with D tentatively TRBD1 (5 bases). This CDR3 contains 12 residues. Germline V gene lookup returns CDR1 MDHEN and CDR2 SYDVKM. The V and J ends lost 7 bases and 9 bases respectively, with 15 bases between them. The CDR3 DNA is TGTGCCAGCACCATCCCGCAGGGCCAAGCTTTCTTT. This gives the protein CASTIPQGQAFF.

J is TRBJ2-5 and V is TRBV7-2; 7 nucleotides agree with TRBD2. CDR1 SGHTA and CDR2 FQGNSA come from the germline V gene. Germline trimming cut 1 base from V and 5 bases from J; bases unmatched to any gene: 10. The CDR3 loop spans 16 amino acids. The CDR3 loop reads CASSLGRSRGRETQYF. The CDR3 DNA follows: TGTGCCAGCAGCTTAGGGAGGTCGCGGGGGAGGGAGACCCAGTACTTC.